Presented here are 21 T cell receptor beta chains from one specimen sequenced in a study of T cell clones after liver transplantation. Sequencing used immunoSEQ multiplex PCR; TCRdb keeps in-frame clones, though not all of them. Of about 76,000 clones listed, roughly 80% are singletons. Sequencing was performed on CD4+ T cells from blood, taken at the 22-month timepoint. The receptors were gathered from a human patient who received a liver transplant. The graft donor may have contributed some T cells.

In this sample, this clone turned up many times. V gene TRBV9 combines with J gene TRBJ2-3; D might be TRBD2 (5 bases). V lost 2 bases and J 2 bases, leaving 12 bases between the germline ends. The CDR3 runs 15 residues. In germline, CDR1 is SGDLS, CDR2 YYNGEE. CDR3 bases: TGTGCCAGCAGCGTCACTGCGGGTAACACAGATACGCAGTATTTT. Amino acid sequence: CASSVTAGNTDTQYF. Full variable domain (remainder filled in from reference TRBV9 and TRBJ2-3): DSGVTQTPKHLITATGQRVTLRCSPRSGDLSVYWYQQSLDQGLQFLIQYYNGEERAKGNILERFSAQQFPDLHSELNLSSLELGDSALYFCASSVTAGNTDTQYFGPGTRLTVL.

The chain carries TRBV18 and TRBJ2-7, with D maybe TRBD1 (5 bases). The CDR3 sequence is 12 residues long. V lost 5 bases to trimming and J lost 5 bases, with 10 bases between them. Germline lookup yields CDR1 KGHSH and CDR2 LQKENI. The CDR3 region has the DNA TGTGCCAGCTCAATTGGGGCGGACGAGCAGTACTTC. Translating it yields CASSIGADEQYF.

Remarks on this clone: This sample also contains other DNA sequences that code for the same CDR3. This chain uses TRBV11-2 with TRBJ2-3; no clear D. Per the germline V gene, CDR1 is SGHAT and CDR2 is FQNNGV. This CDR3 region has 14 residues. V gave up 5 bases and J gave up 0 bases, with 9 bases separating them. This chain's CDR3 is CASSLLISTDTQYF. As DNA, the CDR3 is TGTGCCAGCAGCCTCCTCATTAGCACAGATACGCAGTATTTT.

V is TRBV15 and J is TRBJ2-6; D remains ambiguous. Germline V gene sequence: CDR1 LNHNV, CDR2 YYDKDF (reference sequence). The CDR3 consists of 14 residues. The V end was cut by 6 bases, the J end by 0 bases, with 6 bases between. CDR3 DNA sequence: TGTGCCACCAGGCCGACCTCTGGGGCCAACGTCCTGACTTTC. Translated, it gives CATRPTSGANVLTF.

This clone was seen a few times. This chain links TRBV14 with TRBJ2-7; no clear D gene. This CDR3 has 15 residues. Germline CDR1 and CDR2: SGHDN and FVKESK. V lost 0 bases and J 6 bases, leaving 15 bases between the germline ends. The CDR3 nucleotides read TGTGCCAGCAGCCAAGAAAGGAACCACTTAGGCGAGCAGTACTTC. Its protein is CASSQERNHLGEQYF. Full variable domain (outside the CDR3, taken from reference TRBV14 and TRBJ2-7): EAGVTQFPSHSVIEKGQTVTLRCDPISGHDNLYWYRRVMGKEIKFLLHFVKESKQDESGMPNNRFLAERTGGTYSTLKVQPAELEDSGVYFCASSQERNHLGEQYFGPGTRLTVT.

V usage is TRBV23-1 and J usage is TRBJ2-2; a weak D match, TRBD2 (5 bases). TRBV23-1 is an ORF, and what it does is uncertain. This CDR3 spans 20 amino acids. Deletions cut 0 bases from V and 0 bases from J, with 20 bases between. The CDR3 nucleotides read TGCGCCAGCAGTCAATCAATATTTGAGGGAAAAGTCCCGAACACCGGGGAGCTGTTTTTT. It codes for CASSQSIFEGKVPNTGELFF.

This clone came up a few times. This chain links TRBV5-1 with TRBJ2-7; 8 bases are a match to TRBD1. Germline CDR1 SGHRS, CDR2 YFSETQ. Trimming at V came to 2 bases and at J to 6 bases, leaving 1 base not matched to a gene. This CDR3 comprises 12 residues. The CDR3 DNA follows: TGCGCCAGCAGCTTCACAGGGGGCGAGCAGTACTTC. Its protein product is CASSFTGGEQYF. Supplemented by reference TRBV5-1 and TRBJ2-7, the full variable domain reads KAGVTQTPRYLIKTRGQQVTLSCSPISGHRSVSWYQQTPGQGLQFLFEYFSETQRNKGNFPGRFSGRQFSNSRSEMNVSTLELGDSALYLCASSFTGGEQYFGPGTRLTVT.

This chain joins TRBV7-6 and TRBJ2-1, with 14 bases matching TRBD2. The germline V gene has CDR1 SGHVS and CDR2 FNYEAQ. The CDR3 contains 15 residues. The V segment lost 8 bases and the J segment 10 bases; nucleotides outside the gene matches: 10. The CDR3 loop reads CASGGLAGGINEQFF. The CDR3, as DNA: TGTGCCAGCGGCGGACTAGCGGGAGGTATAAACGAGCAGTTCTTC.

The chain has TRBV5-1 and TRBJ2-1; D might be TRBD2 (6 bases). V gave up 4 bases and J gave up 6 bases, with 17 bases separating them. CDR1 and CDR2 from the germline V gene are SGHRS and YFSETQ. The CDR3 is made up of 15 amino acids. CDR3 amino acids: CASSINRRGGNEQFF. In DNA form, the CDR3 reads TGCGCCAGCAGCATCAATCGGAGGGGAGGCAATGAGCAGTTCTTC.

CDR3 sequence reads: CASSILGPDSPLHF. CDR3 DNA sequence: TGTGCCAGTAGTATACTAGGGCCTGATTCACCCCTCCACTTT. The chain recombines TRBV19 with TRBJ1-6, with no clear D. The CDR3 has 14 residues. Germline V gene data show CDR1 as LNHDA and CDR2 as SQIVND (reference sequence). V lost 2 bases, J lost 8 bases, and 10 bases lay in between.

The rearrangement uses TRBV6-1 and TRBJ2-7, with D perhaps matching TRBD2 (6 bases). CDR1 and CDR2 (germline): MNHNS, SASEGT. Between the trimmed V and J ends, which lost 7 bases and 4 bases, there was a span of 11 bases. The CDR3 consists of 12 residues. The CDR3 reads CASTLGGYEQYF. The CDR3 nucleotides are TGTGCCAGCACCCTCGGAGGGTACGAGCAGTACTTC.

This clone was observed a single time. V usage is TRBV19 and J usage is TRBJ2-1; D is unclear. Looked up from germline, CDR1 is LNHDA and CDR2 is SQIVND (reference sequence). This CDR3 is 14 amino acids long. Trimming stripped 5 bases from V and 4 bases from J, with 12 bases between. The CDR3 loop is CASSPSDYYNEQFF. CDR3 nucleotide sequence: TGTGCCAGTAGTCCATCTGATTATTACAATGAGCAGTTCTTC.

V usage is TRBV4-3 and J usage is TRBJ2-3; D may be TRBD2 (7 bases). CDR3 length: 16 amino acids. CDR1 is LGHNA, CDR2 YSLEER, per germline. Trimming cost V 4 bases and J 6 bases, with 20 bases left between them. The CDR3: CASSRKLARDRDTQYF. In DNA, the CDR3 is TGCGCCAGCAGCCGCAAACTAGCGCGAGACAGGGATACGCAGTATTTT.

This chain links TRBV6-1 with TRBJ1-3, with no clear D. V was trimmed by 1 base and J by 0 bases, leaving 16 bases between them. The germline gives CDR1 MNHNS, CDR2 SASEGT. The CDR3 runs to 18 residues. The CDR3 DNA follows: TGTGCCAGCAGTGAAGATAGGACCAATTTTGTCTCTGGAAACACCATATATTTT. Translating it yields CASSEDRTNFVSGNTIYF.

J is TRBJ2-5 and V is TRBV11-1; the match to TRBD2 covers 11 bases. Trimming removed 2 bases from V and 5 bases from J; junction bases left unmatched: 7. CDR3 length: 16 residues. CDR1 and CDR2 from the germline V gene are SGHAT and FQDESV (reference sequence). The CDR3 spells CASSLLAGGQEETQYF. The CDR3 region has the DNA TGTGCCAGCAGCTTACTAGCGGGGGGCCAGGAGGAGACCCAGTACTTC.

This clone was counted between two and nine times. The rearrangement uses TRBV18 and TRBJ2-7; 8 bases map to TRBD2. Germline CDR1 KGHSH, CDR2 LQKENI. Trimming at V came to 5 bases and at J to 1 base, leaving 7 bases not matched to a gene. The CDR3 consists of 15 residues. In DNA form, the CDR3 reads TGTGCCAGCTCATTGCCGGGACTAGAGTCCTACGAGCAGTACTTC. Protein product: CASSLPGLESYEQYF. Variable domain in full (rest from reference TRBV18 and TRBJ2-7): NAGVMQNPRHLVRRRGQEARLRCSPMKGHSHVYWYRQLPEEGLKFMVYLQKENIIDESGMPKERFSAEFPKEGPSILRIQQVVRGDSAAYFCASSLPGLESYEQYFGPGTRLTVT.

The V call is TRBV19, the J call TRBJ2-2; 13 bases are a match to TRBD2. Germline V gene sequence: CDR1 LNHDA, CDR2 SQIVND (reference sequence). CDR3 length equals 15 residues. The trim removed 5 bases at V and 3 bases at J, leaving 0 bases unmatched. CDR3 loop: CASSGLAGDTGELFF. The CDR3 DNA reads TGTGCCAGTAGTGGACTAGCGGGGGACACCGGGGAGCTGTTTTTT. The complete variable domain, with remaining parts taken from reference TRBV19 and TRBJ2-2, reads DGGITQSPKYLFRKEGQNVTLSCEQNLNHDAMYWYRQDPGQGLRLIYYSQIVNDFQKGDIAEGYSVSREKKESFPLTVTSAQKNPTAFYLCASSGLAGDTGELFFGEGSRLTVL.

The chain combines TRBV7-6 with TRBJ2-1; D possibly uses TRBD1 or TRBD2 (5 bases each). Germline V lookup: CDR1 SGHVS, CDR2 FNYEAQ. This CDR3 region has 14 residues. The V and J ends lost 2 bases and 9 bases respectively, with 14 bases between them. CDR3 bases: TGTGCCAGCAGCTTACAAACGGGGCCCGGTGAGCAGTTCTTC. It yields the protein CASSLQTGPGEQFF.

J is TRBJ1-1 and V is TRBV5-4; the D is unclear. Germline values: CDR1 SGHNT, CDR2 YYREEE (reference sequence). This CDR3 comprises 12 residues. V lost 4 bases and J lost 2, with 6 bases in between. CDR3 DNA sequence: TGTGCCAGCAGCCTAGTCAACACTGAAGCTTTCTTT. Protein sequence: CASSLVNTEAFF.

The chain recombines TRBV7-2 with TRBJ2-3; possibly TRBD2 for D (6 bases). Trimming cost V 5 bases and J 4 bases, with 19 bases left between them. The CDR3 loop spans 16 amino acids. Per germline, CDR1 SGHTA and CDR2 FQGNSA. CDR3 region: CASSPHLGGSPDTQYF. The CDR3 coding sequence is TGTGCCAGCAGCCCCCATTTGGGGGGATCCCCAGATACGCAGTATTTT.

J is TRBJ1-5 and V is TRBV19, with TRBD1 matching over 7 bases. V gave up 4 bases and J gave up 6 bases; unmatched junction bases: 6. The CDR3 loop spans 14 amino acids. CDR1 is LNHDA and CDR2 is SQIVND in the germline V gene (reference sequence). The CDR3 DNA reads TGTGCCAGTAGTACCGGACAGGACGGTCAGCCCCAGCATTTT. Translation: CASSTGQDGQPQHF.